This T cell receptor (beta chain) was recorded in a study of CD8+CD57+ T cells in acquired aplastic anemia. Study context: The study obtained 9.5 million to 12 million reads on average for CD4+ cells from healthy donors. Study findings and constraints: A significant difference in CD8+ Simpson's diversity between patients and controls was not found. The same twenty-nine CD8+ CDR3 sequences occurred in patients and in controls.

The CDR3 is made up of 12 amino acids. Germline V lookup: CDR1 MGHDK, CDR2 SYGVNS. V was cut by 8 bases and J by 8 bases, with 15 bases left in between. About this clonotype itself: Its antigen is not known.

TCR beta VDJ and CDR3 were profiled, and genomic DNA was the template. MiXCR, applied by TCRdb to the reads, yields one record per CDR3 protein. Among 60,000 to 75,000 distinct CDR3 sequences, under 55% were seen once, and the ten largest hold under 3%. This chain uses TRBV25-1 with TRBJ1-2; no definite D call. Sequences were obtained from sorted CD4+, CD8+, or CD8+CD57+ T cells (not recorded which) from PBMCs. This TCR was sampled from a human donor in good health, serving as a control. CDR3 nucleotide sequence: TGTGCCAGCTACGGCGGACCTCTCGGCTACACCTTC. Amino acid sequence: CASYGGPLGYTF.